This T cell receptor beta chain was profiled in a study of cytomegalovirus exposure and HLA in healthy donors (dated by TCRdb to the late 2010s). Notes on the research overall: In an earlier analysis of some 550 of the donors, 250 to 300 Gb of sequence data and some 100 million unique TCR beta sequences from about 179 million T cells were reported. Because of strong linkage in the cohort, four to six DR-DQ haplotypes were treated as single units for association and clustering. In a later analysis, previously published TCR beta repertoires from fewer than 750 donors were re-analyzed and high-resolution HLA genotyping was added so that TCR occurrence patterns could be studied. On average, roughly 250,000 unique TCR beta nucleotide sequences were sequenced per donor among about 400 genotyped donors of the cohort, with around 19% of those sequences being non-productive. An earlier analysis of several hundred of the donors applied high-throughput TCR beta sequencing to assess whether each TCR beta V gene segment acted as functional or pseudogenic. Every repertoire in the discovery cohort had been generated on one and the same sequencing platform. Using immunosequencing, the study profiled T cell repertoires from fewer than 700 subjects and related those repertoires to cytomegalovirus serostatus. Class I and class II HLA loci were covered by the typing at four-digit resolution. To predict cytomegalovirus infection status, the study brought together high-throughput TCR immunosequencing, statistical association of individual TCRs with disease status, and machine learning. A later genetic analysis took genome-wide SNP genotypes for about three fifths of the 666 donors and used that subset as a discovery cohort. Of the approximately 400 genotyped donors, 65% to 90% fell in the genetic ancestry cluster associated with self-reported Caucasian donors. The aim of the study was to test whether cataloging public T cell receptors could identify signatures of past pathogen exposure. Typing coverage varied by locus: about 629-630 donors for A, B, C, DRB1 and DQB1; 500 to 550 for DQA1; approximately 610 for DPA1; around 490 for DPB1. Roughly 300 gigabases of sequencing data and around 88 million unique TCR sequences made up an early release that covered nearly 650 HLA-typed donors. A separate validation cohort of 100 to 150 different subjects was used in addition to the 666-subject first cohort. Rather than drawing on any new phenotypic data, the later analysis identified candidate immune exposures from TCR beta sequences and the way those sequences occurred across donors. Alongside the repertoire data, information on donor age, sex, ethnicity and CMV serostatus was compiled.

As regards this clone: No cognate antigen has been identified for it. Base qualities are missing; no much larger clone stands one base away.

The germline ends are 19 bases apart after V is trimmed by 3 bases and J by 1 base. Via the germline V gene, CDR1 is SNHLY and CDR2 FYNNEI. Reading from cysteine to phenylalanine, the CDR3 counts 18 amino acids. Of all the DNA, just the CDR3 is kept, 54 bases in frame from base 1. Points the paper makes about the study in general: Because counts were too low, some 17 rarely observed V segments, including chromosome 9 orphons, were excluded from the earlier analysis of fewer than 650 of the donors. The classifier was reported to diagnose cytomegalovirus status with high specificity and sensitivity in both the original cohort and the validation cohort. Because HLA typing was missing for some donors at each locus, association tests included only the typed subset. Compared with equally common non-associated chains, HLA-associated TCR beta chains in a later analysis were more clonally expanded and had lower generation probabilities. In vitro tests confirmed that a few of the cytomegalovirus-associated TCR beta chains recognize cytomegalovirus antigens. Presence/absence analyses assumed roughly uniform sequencing depth across donors, an assumption that may not hold. A later analysis found that TCR association rates varied across HLA loci, with DRB1 alleles showing the most associated TCRs and HLA-C alleles the fewest. For the cohort, immune exposure information was limited to CMV serostatus. A later genetic analysis associated a missense DCLRE1C variant with V-gene and J-gene trimming of TCR beta chains, and an independent cohort replicated the association. Only TCR beta chains were sequenced in this cohort, and the absence of alpha or paired-chain data limited detectable features. Linkage disequilibrium might explain the correlated functional status among segregating V segments, but an unknown experimental factor could not be excluded. In a later analysis, most CMV-associated TCR beta chains were found to appear HLA-restricted, with HLA associations seemingly driven largely by CMV exposure. According to the authors, the approach could potentially be generalized to other disease states and immunological phenotypes. In the study, approximately 160 TCR beta chains were listed as associated with cytomegalovirus. Specific HLA alleles were associated with 15,000 to 20,000 TCR beta sequences at a false discovery rate of 0.05 in a later analysis. Several of the top co-occurrence clusters appeared to be linked to parvovirus B19, influenza, CMV and Epstein-Barr virus, according to a later analysis. Because the 87-base-pair reads could not distinguish some IMGT-functional V segments, including TRBV6-2 and TRBV6-3, those segments were excluded. According to a later genetic analysis, donors in an Asian-associated ancestry cluster had fewer N-insertions in productive TCRs than the approximately 670-donor mean. An earlier analysis of approximately 530 of the donors showed that most TCR beta V segments appeared in productive rearrangements either about 90% or about 30% of the time, which broadly matched IMGT annotations. When HLA alleles, especially DR and DQ, strongly co-occurred, attributing TCR associations to individual alleles was difficult. The sequencing pipeline was judged likely to have produced a cluster of highly shared sequence variants as a technical artifact. Most TCR sequences were observed very rarely across donors, whereas some public TCRs were present in many individuals. A further reported finding was that TCR beta sequences accurately predicted the HLA-A and HLA-B alleles for most subjects in the first cohort.

The receptor library was made with the immunoSEQ multiplex PCR assay. A mixture of 60 forward primers for TCR Vbeta segments and 13 reverse primers for TCR Jbeta segments was used in the multiplex PCR. A multiplex PCR assay on genomic DNA amplified the CDR3 region of rearranged TCR beta genes. The Illumina HiSeq System was used to sequence the amplified TCR beta libraries as 87-base-pair reads. Under the source paper's analysis protocol: A later analysis tallied about 77 million unique TCR beta chains across the approximately 670 repertoires, and some 10 million of those chains were shared by two or more donors. A nearest-neighbor algorithm error-corrected the raw reads and collapsed the reads into unique sequences, merging closely related sequences to remove PCR and sequencing errors. Alignment of CDR3 sequences to IMGT reference sequences was used to assign V, D and J gene segments. Each retained sequence needed at least a six-nucleotide match to both a V gene segment and a J gene segment. Rearrangements were called productive when the CDR3 lacked stop codons and stayed in frame with V and J; all others were non-productive. Following IMGT convention, CDR3 was defined as the stretch from the second conserved V-encoded cysteine up to the conserved J-encoded phenylalanine. The earlier analysis of 550 to 650 of the donors excluded any sequence lacking an unambiguous match to a single V gene segment. An earlier analysis of roughly 590 of the donors called V segments functional above 56.7% productive rearrangements and segregating when the between-donor standard deviation exceeded 5%. To diagnose cytomegalovirus status from the catalog of TCR beta chain sequences, a statistical classification framework was built. In a later analysis, TCR nucleotide sequences were compared against IMGT/GENE-DB human TR gene sequences so that V and J genes could be assigned. A later analysis assigned CDR3 sequences and most-parsimonious VDJ recombination scenarios with the TCRdist pipeline. In a later analysis, each TCR beta chain was defined by its CDR3 amino acid sequence together with its V-gene family, and reads without a unique V-gene family were excluded. A later analysis removed nearly 600 highly shared, low-generation-probability nucleotide sequences to deal with suspected cross-contamination and a sequencing artifact. A later analysis calculated a clonal expansion index for each public chain from normalized within-repertoire ranks of inferred template counts. A later analysis computed generation probabilities with a VDJ recombination model fitted to out-of-frame rearrangements, and checked the results against IGoR. In a later analysis, hypergeometric tests were used to score TCR-TCR, TCR-HLA and TCR-CMV co-occurrence, with a repertoire-size bias correction applied to TCR pairs. To estimate false discovery rates, a later analysis permuted the HLA or CMV assignments 20 times. In a later analysis, co-occurring TCRs were grouped with DBSCAN, and TCRdist sequence similarity was added when clustering was performed within HLA-allele-positive subsets. For co-occurrence clustering, repertoires with fewer than 30,000 or more than 120,000 public chains were excluded, along with four to six repertoires with anomalous nucleotide sharing. TCRdb holds this immuneACCESS table with in-frame rearrangements only. Some clones are missing; in checked studies, unresolved V genes explain under half, and the rest has no known cause. The V and J calls and clone size are taken from that table; D and trimming were inferred from the DNA. For this sample the table gives roughly 66,000 clones, of which approximately 58% were detected only once. The biggest ten clones account for 3% of the sample.

The cohort consisted of 666 healthy bone marrow donors. All cohort members were sampled while nominally healthy, although unrecorded immune exposures were likely present. The donor was CMV seronegative and was included in the group of about 400 seronegative cohort members. Every donor gave a peripheral blood sample, and the peripheral blood mononuclear cells from that sample were used for TCR beta sequencing. Genomic DNA extraction from the blood cell samples was performed with the Qiagen DNeasy Blood Extraction Kit. What was sequenced was PBMCs. In this chain, TRBV2 is recombined with TRBJ1-5; TRBD1 is possibly the D segment (6 matching bases). This clonotype was obtained from a woman in her fifties or sixties in good health and CMV-seronegative. The DNA reads as follows: TGTGCCAGCAGTGAGCAGGGGCGAGTAATATCGAGCAATCAGCCCCAGCATTTT. It is translated as CASSEQGRVISSNQPQHF.